One and the same sample provided the 27 T cell receptor beta chains below, sequenced in a study of blood T cell repertoires in COVID-19. Clones were sequenced by immunoSEQ multiplex PCR, and TCRdb holds only the in-frame ones, with some missing. The sample includes fewer than 200,000 clones, more than 75% of them seen just once. The sample taken for sequencing was peripheral blood. These receptors originate from a man in his forties with active or convalescent COVID-19.

This clone was detected once. The chain combines TRBV19 with TRBJ2-1; 8 bases line up with TRBD1. CDR3 length: 16 residues. CDR1 and CDR2 from the germline V gene are LNHDA and SQIVND (reference sequence). V shed 0 bases, J shed 2 bases, and the junction held 3 bases outside the gene matches. The CDR3 sequence: CASSIDRGQAYNEQFF. The CDR3 nucleotides read TGTGCCAGTAGTATAGATCGGGGACAGGCCTACAATGAGCAGTTCTTC.

CDR3 in DNA: TGCGCCAGCAGCTGGAGTGGAGGCAGCTCTGAAGCTTTCTTT. Its protein is CASSWSGGSSEAFF. This rearrangement joins TRBV5-1 to TRBJ1-1; the D is unclear. The CDR3 length is 14 residues. CDR1 is SGHRS, CDR2 YFSETQ, per germline. The germline V and J ends were trimmed by 3 bases and 6 bases, with 15 bases remaining between them.

The chain couples TRBV6-5 to TRBJ1-3; 8 nucleotides agree with TRBD1. The CDR3 length is 14 residues. The germline V gene has CDR1 MNHEY and CDR2 SVGAGI. The trim removed 5 bases at V and 2 bases at J, leaving 2 bases unmatched. The CDR3 sequence is CASSNRGAGNTIYF. The CDR3 DNA reads TGTGCCAGCAGTAACAGGGGGGCTGGAAACACCATATATTTT.

The chain links TRBV4-1 to TRBJ1-2, with D unresolved. Germline V gives CDR1 MGHRA, CDR2 YSYEKL. The CDR3 consists of 13 residues. V shed 2 bases and J shed 2 bases, with 6 bases lying between them. The CDR3 loop reads CASSQQVNYGYTF. The CDR3 region has the DNA TGCGCCAGCAGCCAACAGGTGAACTATGGCTACACCTTC.

The chain links TRBV29-1 to TRBJ2-7, with D perhaps matching TRBD2 (7 bases). In germline, CDR1 is SQVTM, CDR2 ANQGSEA. The CDR3 loop spans 14 amino acids. The ends were cut back, 4 bases at V and 2 bases at J, with 15 bases in the middle. CDR3 loop: CSVGGGHEAYEQYF. DNA of the CDR3: TGCAGCGTTGGGGGGGGACACGAAGCCTACGAGCAGTACTTC.

This clone was detected once. V is TRBV4-3 and J is TRBJ2-3; TRBD2 is a possible D gene (6 bases). Germline CDR1 is LGHNA and CDR2 is YSLEER. This CDR3 is 15 amino acids long. Trimming removed 5 bases from V and 2 bases from J, with 14 bases in between. CDR3 protein: CASSSRGTDTDTQYF. CDR3 nucleotide sequence: TGCGCCAGCAGCTCACGGGGGACTGACACAGATACGCAGTATTTT.

The chain is built from TRBV6-5 and TRBJ1-2; 7 bases map to TRBD1. CDR1 and CDR2 (germline): MNHEY, SVGAGI. CDR3 length equals 13 residues. V lost 7 bases and J lost 4; bases outside the gene matches: 6. CDR3 coding DNA: TGTGCCAGCATGGGGGACAGAGGCTATGGCTACACCTTC. It translates to CASMGDRGYGYTF.

The V gene is TRBV14, the J gene TRBJ2-1, with D unresolved. Per germline, CDR1 SGHDN and CDR2 FVKESK. The CDR3 spans 14 residues. V gave up 3 bases and J gave up 4 bases, with 10 bases separating them. The CDR3 DNA follows: TGTGCCAGCAGCCAGCTGAGAGTTTACAATGAGCAGTTCTTC. It yields the protein CASSQLRVYNEQFF.

The J gene is TRBJ1-1, the V gene TRBV2; weak D call: TRBD1 (6 bases). The CDR3 is made up of 12 amino acids. V was trimmed by 5 bases and J by 11 bases, leaving 15 bases between them. The germline CDR1 and CDR2 sequences are SNHLY and FYNNEI. The chain's CDR3 is CASSLNRVEAFF. CDR3 sequence (DNA): TGTGCCAGCAGTCTAAACAGGGTGGAGGCTTTCTTT.

This sequence joins TRBV24-1 and TRBJ2-2, with a weak D call TRBD2 (6 bases). The germline gives CDR1 KGHDR, CDR2 SFDVKD. This CDR3 region has 14 residues. V was pared by 4 bases and J by 5 bases, with 10 bases between. The CDR3 loop is CATSEVGGTGELFF. In nucleotides, the CDR3 is TGTGCCACCAGTGAGGTTGGGGGGACCGGGGAGCTGTTTTTT.

This rearrangement joins TRBV28 to TRBJ1-5; 9 bases agree with TRBD1. The CDR3 loop spans 15 amino acids. V dropped 4 bases and J dropped 2; count of bases not matched to a gene: 3. The germline gives CDR1 MDHEN, CDR2 SYDVKM. CDR3 DNA sequence: TGTGCCAGCAGTTCCGGGACAGGGCGCAATCAGCCCCAGCATTTT. Amino acid sequence: CASSSGTGRNQPQHF.

The chain uses TRBV24-1 and TRBJ2-1, with 7 bases fitting TRBD1. J was trimmed by 2 bases and V by 0 bases; bases with no gene match: 9. Germline CDR1 reads KGHDR; CDR2 reads SFDVKD. There are 18 residues in the CDR3. The CDR3 here is CATSDLFRGKSTYNEQFF. Written as DNA, the CDR3 is TGTGCCACCAGTGATTTGTTCAGGGGGAAGTCGACCTACAATGAGCAGTTCTTC.

The V call is TRBV28, the J call TRBJ2-7; D unclear. This CDR3 comprises 17 residues. Trimming shortened V by 3 bases and J by 0 bases, and 18 bases separated the two germline ends. Looked up from germline, CDR1 is MDHEN and CDR2 is SYDVKM. CDR3 nucleotide sequence: TGTGCCAGCAGTTTCGTTATCCATCCGAGTGGCTCCTACGAGCAGTACTTC. Translated, it gives CASSFVIHPSGSYEQYF.

The genes are TRBV15 and TRBJ2-4; a possible D gene is TRBD1 (6 bases). V dropped 0 bases and J dropped 7 bases, with 13 bases sitting between them. The CDR3 spans 15 residues. CDR1 is LNHNV and CDR2 is YYDKDF in the germline V gene (reference sequence). DNA for the CDR3: TGTGCCACCAGCAGAGATAGAGGGACACTCAACATTCAGTACTTC. Amino acid sequence: CATSRDRGTLNIQYF.

The chain links TRBV5-4 to TRBJ1-1, with TRBD1 matching 8 bases. Trimming took 0 bases from V and 8 from J; bases not matched to a gene: 0. Per the germline V gene, CDR1 is SGHNT and CDR2 is YYREEE (reference sequence). The length of the CDR3 is 12 residues. Here the CDR3 reads CASSLGDREAFF. In DNA, the CDR3 is TGTGCCAGCAGCTTGGGGGACAGGGAAGCTTTCTTT.

The chain combines TRBV3-1 (or the pseudogene TRBV3-2) with TRBJ1-1, with TRBD1 matching 9 bases. V dropped 3 bases and J dropped 4; count of bases not matched to a gene: 3. From germline, CDR1 is LGHDT and CDR2 YNNKEL (reference sequence). The CDR3 is 14 residues long. CDR3 residues: CASSHGTGRTEAFF. The CDR3 DNA sequence: TGTGCCAGCAGCCACGGGACAGGGCGCACTGAAGCTTTCTTT.

The chain links TRBV2 to TRBJ2-7, with D possibly being TRBD1 (6 bases). Germline V gene data show CDR1 as SNHLY and CDR2 as FYNNEI. CDR3 size: 15 residues. V lost 6 bases to trimming and J lost 2 bases, with 17 bases between them. CDR3: CASREDSAWTYEQYF. The CDR3 DNA reads as TGTGCCAGCAGAGAGGACAGCGCCTGGACCTACGAGCAGTACTTC.

The rearrangement links TRBV6-2 or TRBV6-3 to TRBJ2-1; 8 nucleotides agree with TRBD2. Germline lookup yields CDR1 MNHEY and CDR2 SVGEGT. This CDR3 is built from 15 residues. V lost 5 bases, J lost 0 bases, and 3 bases stayed unmatched. CDR3 sequence: CASSERGSSYNEQFF. The CDR3 DNA follows: TGTGCCAGCAGTGAGCGGGGGAGCTCCTACAATGAGCAGTTCTTC.

The chain combines TRBV19 with TRBJ1-3, with D perhaps matching TRBD1 (6 bases). V lost 5 bases to trimming and J lost 0 bases, with 8 bases between them. The CDR3 consists of 14 residues. CDR1 is LNHDA, CDR2 SQIVND, per germline (reference sequence). The CDR3 loop is CASSQGYSGNTIYF. As DNA, the CDR3 is TGTGCCAGTAGTCAGGGGTACTCTGGAAACACCATATATTTT.

DNA of the CDR3: TGTGCCAGCAGTGGACTAGCGGGGGGCTTCTACAATGAGCAGTTCTTC. It encodes CASSGLAGGFYNEQFF. The rearrangement links TRBV3-1 (or the pseudogene TRBV3-2) to TRBJ2-1; TRBD2 matches at 14 bases. The germline V gene encodes CDR1 LGHDT and CDR2 YNNKEL (reference sequence). The CDR3 extends over 16 amino acids. V lost 6 bases to trimming and J lost 3 bases; unmatched junction nucleotides: 4.

This chain connects TRBV11-1 to TRBJ2-2, with 8 positions matching TRBD1. Trimming took 6 bases from V and 6 from J; bases not matched to a gene: 3. The germline V gene has CDR1 SGHAT and CDR2 FQDESV (reference sequence). CDR3 length: 13 residues. The CDR3: CASRKQGAGELFF. The CDR3 nucleotides are TGTGCCAGCAGGAAACAGGGGGCCGGGGAGCTGTTTTTT.

The J gene is TRBJ1-2, the V gene TRBV6-5; a possible D gene is TRBD1 (6 bases). CDR1 is MNHEY, CDR2 SVGAGI, per germline. V was pared by 8 bases and J by 5 bases, with 18 bases between. There are 14 residues in the CDR3. The CDR3 nucleotides are TGTGCCAGCGGCCTACAGGGAATGGCTTATGGCTACACCTTC. This sequence encodes CASGLQGMAYGYTF.

The V gene is TRBV6-6, the J gene TRBJ1-5; D may be TRBD1 (5 bases). The CDR3 runs 12 residues. The germline V gene encodes CDR1 MNHNY and CDR2 SVGAGI (reference sequence). CDR3 coding DNA: TGTGCGGAGGCGGGGCCGAATCAGCCCCAGCATTTT. Amino acids: CAEAGPNQPQHF.

The V gene is TRBV9, the J gene TRBJ1-2; 7 bases match TRBD1. This CDR3 has 14 residues. Germline CDR1 and CDR2: SGDLS and YYNGEE. The V gene end was trimmed by 3 bases and the J gene end by 7 bases; junction bases not matched to a gene: 9. The CDR3 coding sequence is TGTGCCAGCAGCGGAACAGGGGTCCTAGGTGGCTACACCTTC. Protein sequence: CASSGTGVLGGYTF.

V and J are TRBV2 and TRBJ1-2; weak D call: TRBD1 (6 bases). In germline, CDR1 is SNHLY, CDR2 FYNNEI. V was trimmed by 6 bases and J by 0 bases, leaving 14 bases between them. The CDR3 runs 15 residues. The CDR3 reads CASSRQVPTNYGYTF. The DNA for the CDR3 is TGTGCCAGCAGCCGACAGGTCCCTACTAACTATGGCTACACCTTC.

The rearrangement links TRBV6-6 to TRBJ1-5, with unresolved D. Germline CDR1 and CDR2: MNHNY and SVGAGI (reference sequence). The V and J ends lost 2 bases and 4 bases respectively, with 9 bases between them. The CDR3 runs 14 residues. CDR3 loop: CASSYPDTNQPQHF. The CDR3 coding sequence is TGTGCCAGCAGTTACCCCGACACAAATCAGCCCCAGCATTTT.

This clone was seen only once. The chain has TRBV19 and TRBJ2-2; weak D call: TRBD1 (6 bases). The CDR3 loop spans 15 amino acids. Trimming took off 6 bases at V and 1 base at J, with 12 bases between the two ends. Germline-derived CDR1 and CDR2 are LNHDA and SQIVND (reference sequence). CDR3: CASRPDSLNTGELFF. The CDR3 region has the DNA TGTGCCAGTAGACCGGACAGCCTGAACACCGGGGAGCTGTTTTTT.